This is a list of T cell receptor beta chains from one sample in a study of shared T cell receptors in the human thymus. Generated by immunoSEQ multiplex PCR, the TCRdb table keeps only in-frame clones and is missing some. This sample has 630,000 or so clones, with over 75% found just once. This sample also belongs to another study, concerning human thymus T cells.

Specimen: thymocytes. Receptors were obtained from a boy under two years old with a congenital heart defect. The CDR3 runs from the conserved cysteine through the conserved F or W. D genes are given only for firm matches. Clone size is shown for a subset of rows, as once, few, many or a class of expanded clone.

j_call cdr3_length d_call v_call clone_size cdr3_nt cdr3_aa
TRBJ1-2 13 NA TRBV28 NA TGTGCCAGCAGCGTCTACAGAGACTATGGCTACACCTTC CASSVYRDYGYTF
TRBJ2-3 16 NA TRBV5-8 NA TGTGCCAGCAGCTCATCAAAACAAGTCCAAACAGATACGCAGTATTTT CASSSSKQVQTDTQYF
TRBJ2-5 15 TRBD2 TRBV5-4 NA TGTGCCAGCAGCTTCTTAGTAGCGGGGCGAGAGACCCAGTACTTC CASSFLVAGRETQYF
TRBJ2-7 14 NA TRBV5-6 NA TGTGCCAGCAGCCCCACTAGCAGGGTCCACGAGCAGTACTTC CASSPTSRVHEQYF
TRBJ1-2 14 NA TRBV4-2 NA TGTGCCAGCAGCCAAGATCCGGGGGGCCGGGGCTACACCTTC CASSQDPGGRGYTF
TRBJ1-5 15 TRBD1 TRBV19 NA TGTGCCAGTAGTAAGACAGGGCCTAGCAATCAGCCCCAGCATTTT CASSKTGPSNQPQHF
TRBJ1-2 17 TRBD1 TRBV6-1 few TGTGCCAGCAGTGAAGGAACAGGGGCCTCAGGGAACTATGGCTACACCTTC CASSEGTGASGNYGYTF
TRBJ2-5 13 NA TRBV6-5 NA TGTGCCAGCAGTTACGGGTTCAGGGAGACCCAGTACTTC CASSYGFRETQYF
TRBJ2-7 12 NA TRBV5-1 NA TGCGCCAGCATGGCCACCTTATTTGAGCAGTACTTC CASMATLFEQYF
TRBJ2-3 16 NA TRBV5-1 NA TGCGCCAGCAGCTTGGGACCTCCAGGATACACAGATACGCAGTATTTT CASSLGPPGYTDTQYF
TRBJ2-1 14 TRBD2 TRBV7-2 NA TGTGCCAGCAGCAGTAGCGGGAGAGGTGGTGAGCAGTTCTTC CASSSSGRGGEQFF
TRBJ2-2 17 NA TRBV27 NA TGTGCCAGCAGTTTCGGCGTAGGTACTAGACACACCGGGGAGCTGTTTTTT CASSFGVGTRHTGELFF
TRBJ2-7 15 TRBD1 TRBV4-1 NA TGCGCCAGCAGCCAGGCCCGACAGGGAGATTACGAGCAGTACTTC CASSQARQGDYEQYF
TRBJ1-6 17 TRBD1 TRBV4-3 NA TGCGCCAGCAGCCCTCAGGGGGCGCACTCCATAAATTCCCCCCTCCACTTT CASSPQGAHSINSPLHF
TRBJ1-1 15 NA TRBV14 NA TGTGCCAGCAGTATAAAAGGACACCAGAACACTGAAGCTTTCTTT CASSIKGHQNTEAFF
TRBJ1-2 14 NA TRBV6-5 NA TGTGCCAGCAGAACACTCCCCCGCCCGGGTGGCTACACCTTC CASRTLPRPGGYTF
TRBJ2-4 16 NA TRBV5-1 NA TGCGCCAGCAGCTTCGGCGGATTTCTAGCCAAAAACATTCAGTACTTC CASSFGGFLAKNIQYF
TRBJ1-4 14 NA TRBV30 NA TGTGCCTGGAGTGTACGGGGGGTGGATGAAAAACTGTTTTTT CAWSVRGVDEKLFF
TRBJ2-2 15 TRBD2 TRBV2 few TGTGCCAGCACCAGTTACGGGGGGACCCCCGGGGAGCTGTTTTTT CASTSYGGTPGELFF
TRBJ2-5 16 TRBD1 TRBV5-1 NA TGCGCCAGCAGCTGGGAACCGACAGGGCAGAGAGAGACCCAGTACTTC CASSWEPTGQRETQYF
TRBJ2-3 16 NA TRBV5-1 NA TGCGCCAGCACCCTGTTCGGGGGACTTCTCACAGATACGCAGTATTTT CASTLFGGLLTDTQYF
TRBJ1-3 16 NA TRBV6-1 NA TGTGCCAGCAGTGCTAGTGACTTCAGCTCTGGAAACACCATATATTTT CASSASDFSSGNTIYF
TRBJ2-2 17 NA TRBV9 NA TGTGCCAGCAGCGTAGGGGCGGGGCGGGAGAACACCGGGGAGCTGTTTTTT CASSVGAGRENTGELFF
TRBJ2-1 16 TRBD1 TRBV19 NA TGTGCCAGTAGTAGAACAGGGGCCCCACCTTACAATGAGCAGTTCTTC CASSRTGAPPYNEQFF
TRBJ2-3 16 NA TRBV19 once TGTGCCAGTAGTCCCTCGGGAAGCGAGCGCACAGATACGCAGTATTTT CASSPSGSERTDTQYF
TRBJ1-2 20 TRBD1 TRBV5-1 NA TGCGCCAGCAGGCTAACCCCAGACGGGCAGGGGGCATTTGTGAACTATGGCTACACCTTC CASRLTPDGQGAFVNYGYTF
TRBJ2-1 17 NA TRBV25-1 NA TGTGCCAGCAGTTCGCACCCTTGGGCGGGACCCTACAATGAGCAGTTCTTC CASSSHPWAGPYNEQFF
TRBJ2-7 13 NA TRBV5-4 NA TGTGCCAGCAGCTTGTGTCCGGGGGTCGAGCAGTACTTC CASSLCPGVEQYF
TRBJ1-3 15 NA TRBV25-1 NA TGTGCCAGCAGTGATCAGGGCCGCTCTGGAAACACCATATATTTT CASSDQGRSGNTIYF
TRBJ2-3 15 NA TRBV15 NA TGTGCCACCAGCAGAGATCGCGGGAGCACAGATACGCAGTATTTT CATSRDRGSTDTQYF
TRBJ2-7 13 NA TRBV21-1 few TGTGCCAGCAGCAAAGCGGGAGCACTCGAGCAGTACTTC CASSKAGALEQYF
TRBJ2-6 16 NA TRBV29-1 NA TGCAGCGTTCGTGAGGGGACTCCTGGCGGGGCCAACGTCCTGACTTTC CSVREGTPGGANVLTF
TRBJ1-4 16 TRBD1 TRBV28 NA TGTGCCAGTAGTTTATTTCAGGGGGCAACTAATGAAAAACTGTTTTTT CASSLFQGATNEKLFF
TRBJ2-1 18 TRBD2 TRBV9 NA TGTGCCAGCAGCGTAGCTCCCCCTAGCGGTGGGTCCTACAATGAGCAGTTCTTC CASSVAPPSGGSYNEQFF
TRBJ2-7 15 TRBD2 TRBV2 NA TGTGCCAGCAGTCAGCCTAGCGGGAGAATCTACGAGCAGTACTTC CASSQPSGRIYEQYF
TRBJ2-3 13 NA TRBV28 NA TGTGCCAGCAGTCTCCCAGACACAGATACGCAGTATTTT CASSLPDTDTQYF
TRBJ2-1 13 TRBD2 TRBV2 NA TGTGCGAGCGGACTAGCGGAACTCGATGAGCAGTTCTTC CASGLAELDEQFF
TRBJ1-1 19 TRBD1 TRBV4-3 few TGCGCCAGCAGCCAAGACAGGCGGGACAGGGACTTGATGAACACTGAAGCTTTCTTT CASSQDRRDRDLMNTEAFF
TRBJ2-1 15 TRBD1 TRBV28 few TGTGCCAGCAACGACAGGACAGGGGAATTCGGTGAGCAGTTCTTC CASNDRTGEFGEQFF
TRBJ2-7 13 NA TRBV7-9 NA TGTGCCAGCAGCTTGACGACAACCTACGAGCAGTACTTC CASSLTTTYEQYF